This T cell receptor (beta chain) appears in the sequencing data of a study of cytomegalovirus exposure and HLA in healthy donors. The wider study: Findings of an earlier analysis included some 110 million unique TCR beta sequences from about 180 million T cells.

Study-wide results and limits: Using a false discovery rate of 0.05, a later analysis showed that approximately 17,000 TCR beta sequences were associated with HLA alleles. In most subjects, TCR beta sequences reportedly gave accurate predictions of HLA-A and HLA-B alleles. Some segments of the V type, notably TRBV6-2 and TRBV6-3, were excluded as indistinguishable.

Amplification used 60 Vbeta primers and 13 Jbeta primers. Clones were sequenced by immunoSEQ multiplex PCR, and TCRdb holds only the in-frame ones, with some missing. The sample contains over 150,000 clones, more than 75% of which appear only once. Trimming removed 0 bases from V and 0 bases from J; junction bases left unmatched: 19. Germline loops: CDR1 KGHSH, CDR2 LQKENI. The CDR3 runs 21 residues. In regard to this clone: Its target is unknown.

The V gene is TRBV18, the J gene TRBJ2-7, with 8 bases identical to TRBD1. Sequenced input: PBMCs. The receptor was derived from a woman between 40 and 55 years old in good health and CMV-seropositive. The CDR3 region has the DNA TGTGCCAGCTCACCACCGGTAAAGGGACAGGTCCTAAACGGGAGCTCCTACGAGCAGTACTTC. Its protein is CASSPPVKGQVLNGSSYEQYF.